The TCR beta chain described here comes from a study of spatial heterogeneity in lung cancer. Ten or more counts support this clonotype. The target antigen is unknown. This beta chain lies outside the target of a library built for alpha chains; its clone size means little. General study points: Mutation tallies in tumors tracked expanded intratumoral alpha and beta TCR counts. Ubiquitous and regional expanded TCR counts mirrored ubiquitous and regional nonsynonymous mutation counts, respectively.

Individual TCR cDNA molecules each bore their own unique molecular identifier. TCRdb fed the 5' RACE reads into MiXCR, producing one record per CDR3 protein. The top ten clones hold approximately 33% of a sample with 4,000 to 6,000 distinct CDR3 sequences, 5.5% to 7% of them seen once. The time point: sample taken at primary tumor resection. The cohort: about 79 early-stage, untreated non-small cell lung cancer patients. Source: lung tumor tissue, taken at surgery. The sequence derives from a female donor with early-stage non-small cell lung cancer.

The CDR3 coding sequence is TGTGCCAGCAGCTCCCCTCTGGGGGTTCGGGGACAGGGGGCAACTAATGAAAAACTGTTTTTT. This codes for CASSSPLGVRGQGATNEKLFF. The chain couples TRBV7-8 to TRBJ1-4; 11 bases are a match to TRBD1. From germline, CDR1 is SGHVS and CDR2 FQNEAQ. The V and J ends lost 4 bases and 0 bases, in that order; junction bases with no gene match: 16. The CDR3 has 21 amino acids.